The source of this T cell receptor beta chain is a study of PD-L1 blockade in urothelial cancer. Looking at the study overall: At 3 weeks after treatment start (second dose) and again at 6 weeks, blood was analyzed. A median of about 130,000 T cells was found in the blood samples.

Per the germline V gene, CDR1 is WNHNN and CDR2 is SYGVQD (reference sequence). The CDR3 covers 13 residues. V lost 5 bases to trimming and J lost 5 bases; unmatched junction nucleotides: 3. Time point reported: pretreatment peripheral blood. Patients were diagnosed with urothelial carcinoma, either locally advanced or metastatic. Assay used: immunoSEQ multiplex PCR; TCRdb lists only in-frame clones, some missing. Of tens of thousands of clones listed, about four fifths are singletons. Sequencing used PBMCs, obtained around atezolizumab (anti-PD-L1) treatment. The clonotype comes from a woman aged 70-85 years with urothelial cancer. The gene calls are TRBV10-1 and TRBJ2-7, with 10 bases aligning to TRBD1. As DNA, the CDR3 is TGCGCCAGCAGTACCGGGACAGGGGACGAGCAGTACTTC. This sequence encodes CASSTGTGDEQYF.